This T cell receptor beta chain was retrieved from a study of T cells in Graves' hyperthyroidism and ophthalmopathy. Study-level results: A model using 13 V-J features told ophthalmopathy apart from stable hyperthyroidism. Most expanded thyroid clonotypes above 0.001 also appeared in blood.

Trimming pared 5 bases from V and 3 bases from J, leaving 14 bases between. CDR3 length: 14 residues. Per germline, CDR1 LNHDA and CDR2 SQIVND (reference sequence). Amplified regions were TCR beta CDR3 sequences from RNA transcripts. Primed by the HTBI set, a first-round RT-PCR was run on the TCR CDR3. One entry per CDR3 protein results from TCRdb running MiXCR on the multiplex PCR reads. There are around 800,000 distinct CDR3 sequences in the sample; over 35% occur only once, and roughly 8.3% lies in the top ten. A patient was excluded if there was uncontrolled infection, other autoimmune disease, pregnancy or lactation. This clonotype was seen ten or more times. What it recognizes is unknown.

The TCR sequence derives from a young man with Graves' hyperthyroidism. Source material: blood. The V and J genes are TRBV19 and TRBJ2-7; D is uncertain. DNA for the CDR3: TGTGCCAGTAGTGCGGTGATGGCTGACTACGAGCAGTACTTC. Amino acid sequence: CASSAVMADYEQYF.